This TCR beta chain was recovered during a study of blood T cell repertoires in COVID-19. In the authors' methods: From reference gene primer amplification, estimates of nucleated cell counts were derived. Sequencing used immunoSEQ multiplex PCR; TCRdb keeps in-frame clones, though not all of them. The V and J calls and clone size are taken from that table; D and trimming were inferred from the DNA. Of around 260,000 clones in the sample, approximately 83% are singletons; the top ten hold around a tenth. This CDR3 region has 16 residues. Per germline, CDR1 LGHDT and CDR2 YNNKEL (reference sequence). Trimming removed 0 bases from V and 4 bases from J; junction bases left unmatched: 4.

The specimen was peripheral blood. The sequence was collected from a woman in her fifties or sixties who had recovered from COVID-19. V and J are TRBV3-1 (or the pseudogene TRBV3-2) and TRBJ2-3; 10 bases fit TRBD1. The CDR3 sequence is CASSQDPTGGADTQYF. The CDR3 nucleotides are TGTGCCAGCAGCCAAGACCCGACAGGGGGCGCAGATACGCAGTATTTT.